This T cell receptor beta chain was sequenced in a study of T cells in Graves' hyperthyroidism and ophthalmopathy. Study overall: Peripheral blood draws took place at initial diagnosis, ahead of any treatment.

This clonotype was detected many times. The CDR3 totals 14 residues. The germline V gene encodes CDR1 SGHKS and CDR2 YYEKEE (reference sequence). Trimming left V 7 bases short and J 1 base short, with 14 bases between. The TCR beta CDR3 regions underwent amplification using RNA transcripts as the source. The TCR CDR3 first-round RT-PCR relied on the HTBI primer set. TCRdb analysed the multiplex PCR reads with MiXCR anew, one entry per CDR3 protein. The sample shows 450,000 to 650,000 distinct CDR3 sequences, 12% to 15% of them seen only once. The chain is built from TRBV5-5 and TRBJ1-1; D is unresolved. Sequenced sample: blood. The source is a woman between 18 and 30 years old with Graves' ophthalmopathy. The CDR3 nucleotides read TGTGCCAGCGGGCCAAAGGGCTCGAACACTGAAGCTTTCTTT. Translation: CASGPKGSNTEAFF.